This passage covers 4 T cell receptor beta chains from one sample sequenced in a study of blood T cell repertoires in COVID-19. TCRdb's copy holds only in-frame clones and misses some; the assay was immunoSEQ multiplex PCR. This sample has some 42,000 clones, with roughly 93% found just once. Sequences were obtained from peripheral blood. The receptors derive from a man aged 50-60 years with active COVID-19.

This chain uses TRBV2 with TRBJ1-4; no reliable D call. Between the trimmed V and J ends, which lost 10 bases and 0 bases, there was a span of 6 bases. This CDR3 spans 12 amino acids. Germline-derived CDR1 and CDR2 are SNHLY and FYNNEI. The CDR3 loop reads CATVATNEKLFF. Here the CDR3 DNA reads TGTGCCACCGTCGCAACTAATGAAAAACTGTTTTTT.

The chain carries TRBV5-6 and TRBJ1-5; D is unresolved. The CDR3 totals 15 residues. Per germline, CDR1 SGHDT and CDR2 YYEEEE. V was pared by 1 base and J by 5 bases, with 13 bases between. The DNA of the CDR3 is TGTGCCAGCAGCTTGTTTTCGGGAGGTTATCAGCCCCAGCATTTT. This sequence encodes CASSLFSGGYQPQHF.

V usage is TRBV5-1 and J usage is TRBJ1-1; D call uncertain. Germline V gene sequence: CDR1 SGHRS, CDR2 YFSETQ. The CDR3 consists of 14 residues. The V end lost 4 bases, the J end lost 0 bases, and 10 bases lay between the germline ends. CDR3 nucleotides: TGCGCCAGCAGCCCCTCAGTCGTGAACACTGAAGCTTTCTTT. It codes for CASSPSVVNTEAFF. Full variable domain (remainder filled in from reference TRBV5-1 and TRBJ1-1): KAGVTQTPRYLIKTRGQQVTLSCSPISGHRSVSWYQQTPGQGLQFLFEYFSETQRNKGNFPGRFSGRQFSNSRSEMNVSTLELGDSALYLCASSPSVVNTEAFFGQGTRLTVV.

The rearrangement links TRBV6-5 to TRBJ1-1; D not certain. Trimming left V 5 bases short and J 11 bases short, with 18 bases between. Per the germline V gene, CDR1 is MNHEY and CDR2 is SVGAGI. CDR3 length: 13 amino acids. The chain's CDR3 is CASSPSARAGAFF. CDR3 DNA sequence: TGTGCCAGCAGTCCGTCCGCGAGGGCCGGGGCTTTCTTT.